The 5 T cell receptor beta chains below were found in one sample sequenced in a study of HIV-infected patients and healthy controls. TCRdb passed the 5' RACE reads through MiXCR, listing each CDR3 protein once. There are around 67,000 distinct CDR3 sequences in the sample; around 16% occur only once, and approximately 5% lies in the top ten. The sequenced sample consisted of CD4+ T cells from blood. The source is a human donor in good health.

CDR3 bases: TGTGCCAGCAGCCAAGATATTGGAGGTCAAGCTTTCTTT. Its translation is CASSQDIGGQAFF. The rearrangement uses TRBV14 and TRBJ1-1; D not certain. The germline V gene has CDR1 SGHDN and CDR2 FVKESK. This CDR3 is 13 amino acids long. Trimming stripped 0 bases from V and 9 bases from J, with 11 bases between.

The chain combines TRBV11-2 with TRBJ1-4; the match to TRBD1 covers 11 bases. V shed 4 bases, J shed 5 bases, and the junction held 3 bases outside the gene matches. Germline loops: CDR1 SGHAT, CDR2 FQNNGV. This CDR3 spans 15 amino acids. The chain's CDR3 is CASSWTGGENEKLFF. The CDR3 DNA is TGTGCCAGCAGCTGGACAGGGGGCGAGAATGAAAAACTGTTTTTT.

The rearrangement links TRBV12-3 or TRBV12-4 to TRBJ1-4; 10 positions match TRBD1. The V gene end was trimmed by 3 bases and the J gene end by 3 bases; junction bases not matched to a gene: 4. This CDR3 comprises 16 residues. The CDR3 spells CASSFDRGLSNEKLFF. The CDR3 DNA is TGTGCCAGCAGTTTTGACAGGGGGCTTTCTAATGAAAAACTGTTTTTT.

Ten or more counts support this clonotype. The J gene is TRBJ1-1, the V gene TRBV28, with D unresolved. The CDR3 has 11 residues. V gave up 6 bases and J gave up 1 base, with 3 bases separating them. The V gene's germline CDR1 is MDHEN and CDR2 SYDVKM. The CDR3 here is CASSKNTEAFF. Here the CDR3 DNA reads TGTGCCAGCAGCAAGAACACTGAAGCTTTCTTT.

This clonotype has ten or more counts. The CDR3 DNA reads as TGTGCCAGCAGTGCCCCCCCGGGATCAGATACGCAGTATTTT. It yields the protein CASSAPPGSDTQYF. The rearrangement links TRBV27 to TRBJ2-3; possibly TRBD2 for D (5 bases). CDR1 and CDR2 (germline): MNHEY, SMNVEV (reference sequence). The length of the CDR3 is 14 residues. V was pared by 5 bases and J by 4 bases, with 13 bases between.